These T cell receptor beta chains were read from a single sample in a study of blood T cell repertoires in COVID-19. TCRdb's table, derived via immunoSEQ multiplex PCR, lists solely in-frame clones and lacks some. Among 200,000 to 250,000 clones listed, more than 80% were seen once. Material: peripheral blood. These receptors all stem from a woman aged 25 to 45 with COVID-19, enrolled during active disease. Each CDR3 is given with its conserved first and last residue. Fields, in order: clone size, D gene, V gene, J gene, CDR3 protein, CDR3 DNA. The D gene is left open where the match is weak. Not every row has a clone size; where given, it reads once, few, many or a size class.

abundance: .; d_gene: .; v_gene: TRBV9; j_gene: TRBJ1-4; CDR3aa: CASSVTANEKLFF; CDR3nt: TGTGCCAGCAGCGTCACGGCTAATGAAAAACTGTTTTTT
abundance: .; d_gene: .; v_gene: TRBV13; j_gene: TRBJ2-7; CDR3aa: CASSLGLNGTPFPHYEQYF; CDR3nt: TGTGCCAGCAGCTTAGGCCTGAACGGGACTCCTTTCCCCCACTACGAGCAGTACTTC
abundance: .; d_gene: TRBD1; v_gene: TRBV5-4; j_gene: TRBJ2-7; CDR3aa: CASSSQGTGEQYF; CDR3nt: TGTGCCAGCAGCTCTCAGGGGACAGGCGAGCAGTACTTC
abundance: once; d_gene: TRBD1; v_gene: TRBV5-4; j_gene: TRBJ1-2; CDR3aa: CASTRGAGGIGYTF; CDR3nt: TGTGCCAGCACCCGGGGGGCAGGGGGCATTGGCTACACCTTC
abundance: .; d_gene: .; v_gene: TRBV5-1; j_gene: TRBJ2-3; CDR3aa: CASSSLGGTDTQYF; CDR3nt: TGCGCCAGCAGCTCCCTGGGAGGCACAGATACGCAGTATTTT
abundance: .; d_gene: .; v_gene: TRBV9; j_gene: TRBJ1-1; CDR3aa: CASSVHNREVAFF; CDR3nt: TGTGCCAGCAGCGTGCATAACAGGGAAGTAGCTTTCTTT
abundance: .; d_gene: .; v_gene: TRBV7-2; j_gene: TRBJ1-1; CDR3aa: CASSLIKGRGFF; CDR3nt: TGTGCCAGCAGCTTAATTAAGGGGAGGGGTTTCTTT
abundance: once; d_gene: .; v_gene: TRBV21-1; j_gene: TRBJ1-6; CDR3aa: CASSGRGPYNSPLHF; CDR3nt: TGTGCCAGTTCAGGGAGGGGTCCCTATAATTCACCCCTCCACTTT
abundance: .; d_gene: TRBD1; v_gene: TRBV11-2; j_gene: TRBJ1-4; CDR3aa: CASSAGQGSEKLFF; CDR3nt: TGTGCCAGCAGCGCGGGACAGGGGAGCGAAAAACTGTTTTTT
abundance: .; d_gene: .; v_gene: TRBV2; j_gene: TRBJ2-3; CDR3aa: CAISQGMSGADTQYF; CDR3nt: TGTGCCATTAGCCAAGGGATGTCGGGGGCAGATACGCAGTATTTT
abundance: .; d_gene: TRBD1; v_gene: TRBV5-4; j_gene: TRBJ1-1; CDR3aa: CASSETDRVGEAFF; CDR3nt: TGTGCCAGCAGCGAGACGGACAGGGTGGGTGAAGCTTTCTTT
abundance: .; d_gene: .; v_gene: TRBV4-1; j_gene: TRBJ1-5; CDR3aa: CASSQDVSADYQPQHF; CDR3nt: TGCGCCAGCAGCCAAGATGTCTCGGCGGACTATCAGCCCCAGCATTTT
abundance: .; d_gene: TRBD2; v_gene: TRBV2; j_gene: TRBJ2-7; CDR3aa: CASETGTSGTTGRYF; CDR3nt: TGTGCCAGTGAAACGGGGACTAGCGGGACAACGGGGCGGTACTTC
abundance: .; d_gene: TRBD2; v_gene: TRBV7-3; j_gene: TRBJ2-1; CDR3aa: CASSPGSGRAAYNEQFF; CDR3nt: TGTGCCAGCAGCCCAGGTAGCGGGAGGGCCGCCTACAATGAGCAGTTCTTC
abundance: .; d_gene: .; v_gene: TRBV15; j_gene: TRBJ2-1; CDR3aa: CATSNGDTYNEQFF; CDR3nt: TGTGCCACCAGCAACGGGGATACCTACAATGAGCAGTTCTTC
abundance: .; d_gene: TRBD2; v_gene: TRBV11-3; j_gene: TRBJ2-1; CDR3aa: CASSLGGGGLAYEQFF; CDR3nt: TGTGCCAGCAGCTTAGGGGGGGGTGGACTAGCCTATGAGCAGTTCTTC
abundance: .; d_gene: TRBD1; v_gene: TRBV5-1; j_gene: TRBJ1-1; CDR3aa: CASRHIYRGENTEAFF; CDR3nt: TGCGCCAGCAGGCATATTTACAGGGGGGAGAACACTGAAGCTTTCTTT
abundance: many; d_gene: .; v_gene: TRBV13; j_gene: TRBJ2-2; CDR3aa: CASRHQRRYTGELFF; CDR3nt: TGTGCCAGCCGCCACCAACGGAGATACACCGGGGAGCTGTTTTTT
abundance: .; d_gene: .; v_gene: TRBV7-2; j_gene: TRBJ2-3; CDR3aa: CGTGFSTDTQYF; CDR3nt: TGTGGCACGGGGTTCAGCACAGATACGCAGTATTTT
abundance: .; d_gene: .; v_gene: TRBV19; j_gene: TRBJ1-6; CDR3aa: CASNTGTYNSPLHF; CDR3nt: TGTGCCAGTAACACCGGGACTTATAATTCACCCCTCCACTTT
abundance: .; d_gene: TRBD1; v_gene: TRBV7-9; j_gene: TRBJ1-1; CDR3aa: CASSPPGTGGPGGAEAFF; CDR3nt: TGTGCCAGCAGCCCACCGGGGACAGGGGGCCCAGGGGGCGCTGAAGCTTTCTTT
abundance: .; d_gene: TRBD1; v_gene: TRBV5-6; j_gene: TRBJ2-3; CDR3aa: CASSYRTGGFTDTQYF; CDR3nt: TGTGCCAGCAGTTATAGGACAGGGGGGTTCACAGATACGCAGTATTTT
abundance: .; d_gene: .; v_gene: TRBV7-2; j_gene: TRBJ1-6; CDR3aa: CASSLARSSYNSPLHF; CDR3nt: TGTGCCAGCAGCTTAGCCAGAAGCTCCTATAATTCACCCCTCCACTTT
abundance: .; d_gene: TRBD2; v_gene: TRBV6-1; j_gene: TRBJ2-5; CDR3aa: CASSGLERDFQETQYF; CDR3nt: TGTGCCAGCAGTGGATTAGAGCGGGACTTCCAAGAGACCCAGTACTTC
abundance: .; d_gene: .; v_gene: TRBV4-2; j_gene: TRBJ2-7; CDR3aa: CASSQDRSGLVSSEQYF; CDR3nt: TGTGCCAGCAGCCAAGATCGTAGCGGCCTAGTCTCCTCCGAGCAGTACTTC
abundance: .; d_gene: TRBD2; v_gene: TRBV7-2; j_gene: TRBJ2-2; CDR3aa: CASSKLATNAGELFF; CDR3nt: TGTGCCAGCAGCAAACTAGCGACCAACGCCGGGGAGCTGTTTTTT
abundance: .; d_gene: TRBD2; v_gene: TRBV28; j_gene: TRBJ2-2; CDR3aa: CASSFSGVPGGPTGELFF; CDR3nt: TGTGCCAGCAGTTTCTCCGGGGTCCCGGGGGGGCCGACCGGGGAGCTGTTTTTT
abundance: .; d_gene: .; v_gene: TRBV5-6; j_gene: TRBJ2-7; CDR3aa: CASSLRIVAVNSYEQYF; CDR3nt: TGTGCCAGCAGCTTGCGGATCGTAGCGGTTAACTCCTACGAGCAGTACTTC
abundance: few; d_gene: TRBD1; v_gene: TRBV19; j_gene: TRBJ1-2; CDR3aa: CASSHRQGKYGYTF; CDR3nt: TGTGCCAGTAGTCACCGACAGGGGAAATATGGCTACACCTTC
abundance: .; d_gene: TRBD2; v_gene: TRBV4-1; j_gene: TRBJ2-1; CDR3aa: CASSQDPRGGEDNEQFF; CDR3nt: TGCGCCAGCAGCCAAGACCCGCGGGGGGGCGAGGACAATGAGCAGTTCTTC
abundance: .; d_gene: .; v_gene: TRBV2; j_gene: TRBJ1-3; CDR3aa: CASRRETGNTIYF; CDR3nt: TGTGCCAGCAGGAGGGAGACTGGAAACACCATATATTTT
abundance: .; d_gene: .; v_gene: TRBV7-3; j_gene: TRBJ2-3; CDR3aa: CASSAPGADTQYF; CDR3nt: TGTGCCAGCAGCGCCCCAGGGGCAGATACGCAGTATTTT
abundance: .; d_gene: TRBD1; v_gene: TRBV11-2; j_gene: TRBJ1-1; CDR3aa: CASSGGQGSDKAFF; CDR3nt: TGTGCCAGCAGCGGTGGACAGGGATCCGATAAAGCTTTCTTT
abundance: .; d_gene: TRBD1; v_gene: TRBV7-2; j_gene: TRBJ1-3; CDR3aa: CASSSRDRALGNTIYF; CDR3nt: TGTGCCAGCAGCTCGAGGGACAGGGCCCTAGGAAACACCATATATTTT
abundance: .; d_gene: TRBD1; v_gene: TRBV4-1; j_gene: TRBJ1-1; CDR3aa: CASSQDGTGGWGTEAFF; CDR3nt: TGCGCCAGCAGCCAAGACGGGACAGGGGGTTGGGGTACTGAAGCTTTCTTT
abundance: .; d_gene: TRBD1; v_gene: TRBV5-1; j_gene: TRBJ2-7; CDR3aa: CASSWGSTGVVREQYF; CDR3nt: TGCGCCAGCAGCTGGGGTTCGACAGGGGTGGTGAGGGAGCAGTACTTC
abundance: .; d_gene: TRBD1; v_gene: TRBV19; j_gene: TRBJ2-2; CDR3aa: CASTNPTGVNTGELFF; CDR3nt: TGTGCCAGTACGAACCCGACAGGGGTGAACACCGGGGAGCTGTTTTTT
abundance: .; d_gene: TRBD1; v_gene: TRBV6-9; j_gene: TRBJ1-4; CDR3aa: CASSPRDREGQNNEKLFF; CDR3nt: TGTGCCAGCAGTCCCCGGGACAGGGAAGGACAAAATAATGAAAAACTGTTTTTT
abundance: .; d_gene: TRBD1; v_gene: TRBV15; j_gene: TRBJ1-2; CDR3aa: CATSKGQGAGGYTF; CDR3nt: TGTGCCACCAGCAAGGGACAGGGGGCAGGCGGCTACACCTTC
abundance: .; d_gene: TRBD1; v_gene: TRBV19; j_gene: TRBJ2-1; CDR3aa: CASSIVLGTEDNEQFF; CDR3nt: TGTGCCAGTAGTATAGTACTCGGGACAGAGGATAATGAGCAGTTCTTC
abundance: once; d_gene: TRBD1; v_gene: TRBV19; j_gene: TRBJ2-7; CDR3aa: CATMTGIEQYF; CDR3nt: TGTGCCACCATGACAGGGATCGAGCAGTACTTC
abundance: once; d_gene: .; v_gene: TRBV7-9; j_gene: TRBJ2-1; CDR3aa: CASSTPRRGRPWHEQFF; CDR3nt: TGTGCCAGCAGTACCCCCAGGAGGGGGCGACCATGGCATGAGCAGTTCTTC
abundance: .; d_gene: TRBD1; v_gene: TRBV18; j_gene: TRBJ1-1; CDR3aa: CASSLKTGVGEAFF; CDR3nt: TGTGCCAGCTCCCTGAAGACAGGGGTGGGTGAAGCTTTCTTT
abundance: .; d_gene: .; v_gene: TRBV3-1/TRBV3-2; j_gene: TRBJ1-3; CDR3aa: CASSVLGHPSGNTIYF; CDR3nt: TGTGCCAGCAGCGTATTGGGACACCCCTCTGGAAACACCATATATTTT
abundance: few; d_gene: .; v_gene: TRBV7-9; j_gene: TRBJ2-5; CDR3aa: CASSLERAWETQYF; CDR3nt: TGTGCCAGCAGCTTAGAGCGGGCGTGGGAGACCCAGTACTTC
abundance: .; d_gene: .; v_gene: TRBV6-2/TRBV6-3; j_gene: TRBJ1-5; CDR3aa: CASRPLGVDQPQHF; CDR3nt: TGTGCCAGCCGCCCGTTGGGAGTGGATCAGCCCCAGCATTTT
abundance: .; d_gene: .; v_gene: TRBV5-1; j_gene: TRBJ2-5; CDR3aa: CASGQGSPQETQYF; CDR3nt: TGCGCCAGCGGGCAGGGGAGCCCCCAAGAGACCCAGTACTTC
abundance: .; d_gene: .; v_gene: TRBV30; j_gene: TRBJ1-2; CDR3aa: CAWSQTWSGGYTF; CDR3nt: TGTGCCTGGAGTCAAACTTGGTCGGGAGGCTACACCTTC